These T cell receptor beta chains were read from a single sample in a study of blood T cell repertoires in COVID-19. Sequenced by immunoSEQ multiplex PCR; TCRdb stores in-frame clones only, minus some. The sample records roughly 250,000 clones, roughly 83% being singletons. The specimen sequenced was PBMCs or T cells enriched from blood (not recorded which). The receptors originated from a woman aged 45-65 years who had recovered from COVID-19. The CDR3 runs from the conserved cysteine through the conserved F or W. A D gene is named only where the DNA matches it firmly. Rows may omit the clone size; those that give it use once, few, many or a size class.

size,V,length,J,D,CDR3,DNA
NA,TRBV27,16,TRBJ1-2,NA,CASSGSTPLGGYGYTF,TGTGCCAGCAGTGGTTCAACTCCACTAGGCGGCTATGGCTACACCTTC
NA,TRBV7-9,15,TRBJ1-2,TRBD1,CASSPTTGLNYGYTF,TGTGCCAGCAGCCCTACGACAGGGTTAAACTATGGCTACACCTTC
NA,TRBV5-4,16,TRBJ1-6,TRBD1,CASSPQTGGRNSPLHF,TGTGCCAGCAGCCCCCAGACAGGGGGCCGGAATTCACCCCTCCACTTT
once,TRBV19,15,TRBJ2-3,NA,CASQGGTLYTDTQYF,TGTGCCAGCCAGGGAGGGACACTTTACACAGATACGCAGTATTTT
NA,TRBV3-1/TRBV3-2,15,TRBJ2-7,TRBD2,CASSQAGGGIYEQYF,TGTGCCAGCAGCCAAGCGGGGGGAGGGATCTACGAGCAGTACTTC
NA,TRBV30,15,TRBJ2-7,NA,CAWGPGLPVTYEQYF,TGTGCCTGGGGGCCCGGACTACCAGTAACCTACGAGCAGTACTTC
once,TRBV15,14,TRBJ1-2,NA,CATSRAFRGDGYTF,TGTGCCACCAGCAGAGCGTTCCGGGGGGATGGCTACACCTTC
NA,TRBV4-1,14,TRBJ2-1,TRBD2,CASSPRTSGNEQFF,TGCGCCAGCAGCCCCCGGACTAGCGGGAATGAGCAGTTCTTC
NA,TRBV28,18,TRBJ2-7,TRBD2,CASSLRGGRASSSYEQYF,TGTGCCAGCAGTTTGAGGGGCGGGAGGGCCTCCTCCTCCTACGAGCAGTACTTC
NA,TRBV20-1,14,TRBJ2-4,NA,CSASGGRAKNIQYF,TGCAGTGCTAGTGGTGGGAGGGCCAAAAACATTCAGTACTTC
NA,TRBV27,15,TRBJ2-7,TRBD1,CASKRDPGQGFEQYF,TGTGCCAGCAAACGAGATCCGGGACAGGGGTTCGAGCAGTACTTC
NA,TRBV15,13,TRBJ1-1,NA,CATNSELNTEAFF,TGTGCCACCAACTCGGAGTTGAACACTGAAGCTTTCTTT
NA,TRBV6-5,12,TRBJ1-2,NA,CASSRANYGYTF,TGTGCCAGCAGCCGAGCGAACTATGGCTACACCTTC
NA,TRBV7-2,16,TRBJ1-2,NA,CASSSPGRDPNYGYTF,TGTGCCAGCAGCAGCCCCGGCAGGGATCCTAACTATGGCTACACCTTC
few,TRBV29-1,13,TRBJ1-1,NA,CSVSLGGNTEAFF,TGCAGCGTCTCGCTGGGGGGGAACACTGAAGCTTTCTTT
NA,TRBV4-1,15,TRBJ2-2,NA,CASSLSDRRTGELFF,TGCGCCAGCAGCCTTTCCGACAGGCGCACCGGGGAGCTGTTTTTT
NA,TRBV5-1,15,TRBJ1-4,TRBD1,CASRPTGGSGEKLFF,TGCGCCAGCAGACCCACAGGGGGCTCGGGTGAAAAACTGTTTTTT